This T cell receptor (beta chain) was found in a study of control samples from healthy donors and cancer patients. The repertoire was sequenced with immunoSEQ multiplex PCR; TCRdb's copy has only in-frame clones and lacks some. The data hold tens of thousands of clones, with roughly 93% observed a single time. Points on this clone: The identical CDR3 is also encoded by other nucleotide sequences in the sample.

CDR3 length equals 16 residues. Germline V lookup: CDR1 SGHTA, CDR2 FQGNSA. Germline trimming cut 2 bases from V and 0 bases from J; bases unmatched to any gene: 3. The chain recombines TRBV7-2 with TRBJ2-2; the match to TRBD2 covers 7 bases. This TCR was sampled from a woman in her thirties or forties with lung cancer. The sequenced sample consisted of PBMCs. The CDR3 region is CASSLWGGANTGELFF. The CDR3 region has the DNA TGTGCCAGCAGCTTATGGGGGGGTGCGAACACCGGGGAGCTGTTTTTT. Drawing the rest from reference TRBV7-2 and TRBJ2-2, the complete variable domain is GAGVSQSPSNKVTEKGKDVELRCDPISGHTALYWYRQSLGQGLEFLIYFQGNSAPDKSGLPSDRFSAERTGGSVSTLTIQRTQQEDSAVYLCASSLWGGANTGELFFGEGSRLTVL.